This entry is about one T cell receptor (beta chain). Its matching antigen is unknown. This record belongs to a study of cytomegalovirus exposure and HLA in healthy donors. As for the study in general: An earlier analysis identified 117 million unique TCR beta sequences in approximately 170 million T cells.

Study results and limitations: Cytomegalovirus association was assigned to 150 to 200 TCR beta chains. Later, an analysis found that common viral pathogens appeared to be linked with several of the most significant clusters.

The CDR3 has 15 amino acids. Germline CDR1 is SGHAT and CDR2 is FQDESV (reference sequence). The V gene lost 1 base and the J gene lost 1 base, with 10 bases spanning the gap. The PCR was carried out with 60 Vbeta primers and 13 Jbeta primers. Generated by immunoSEQ multiplex PCR, the TCRdb table keeps only in-frame clones and is missing some. This table has some 180,000 clones, around 83% appearing once. The V call is TRBV11-1, the J call TRBJ1-1; a weak D match, TRBD1 (6 bases). Material for sequencing was PBMCs. This sequence originates from a young man in good health and CMV-seropositive. The DNA for the CDR3 is TGTGCCAGCAGCTTAGGAACAGGGCCGAACACTGAAGCTTTCTTT. Translating it yields CASSLGTGPNTEAFF.